Shown below are 9 T cell receptor beta chains from a single sample sequenced in a study of Ad26.COV2.S vaccination and SARS-CoV-2 variants. Using immunoSEQ multiplex PCR, the repertoire was profiled, and TCRdb retains in-frame clones only, with some absent. The sample has under 150,000 clones, about nine tenths seen once; the top ten hold 5%. The sequencing here drew on peripheral blood, taken after recovery from COVID-19. These receptors all stem from a human donor who had recovered from COVID-19.

The genes are TRBV30 and TRBJ1-5; 7 bases fit TRBD1. The CDR3 length is 12 residues. The germline CDR1 and CDR2 sequences are GTSNPN and SVGIG (reference sequence). V was clipped by 1 base and J by 7 bases; unmatched bases: 1. CDR3 residues: CAWSAGGQPQHF. The DNA for the CDR3 is TGTGCCTGGAGTGCAGGGGGACAGCCCCAGCATTTT.

The rearrangement links TRBV11-2 to TRBJ1-1, with 12 bases identical to TRBD1. Germline V CDR1 and CDR2: SGHAT, FQNNGV. The trim removed 1 base at V and 6 bases at J, leaving 6 bases unmatched. This CDR3 is built from 16 residues. DNA for the CDR3: TGTGCCAGCAGCTTAGGGGACAGGGGGCGCTTCCCTGAAGCTTTCTTT. It is translated as CASSLGDRGRFPEAFF.

This clone has more than one count but fewer than ten. The chain has TRBV18 and TRBJ2-7, with D perhaps TRBD1 (5 bases). The CDR3 extends over 16 amino acids. Trimming removed 6 bases from V and 2 bases from J, with 20 bases in between. Germline CDR1 KGHSH, CDR2 LQKENI. CDR3 sequence: CASSPTHDSSTYEQYF. CDR3 coding DNA: TGTGCCAGCTCTCCCACCCATGACAGTTCCACCTACGAGCAGTACTTC. Combining the CDR3 with reference TRBV18 and TRBJ2-7 gives the whole variable domain NAGVMQNPRHLVRRRGQEARLRCSPMKGHSHVYWYRQLPEEGLKFMVYLQKENIIDESGMPKERFSAEFPKEGPSILRIQQVVRGDSAAYFCASSPTHDSSTYEQYFGPGTRLTVT.

The chain's CDR3 is CASSEGQDRGTRYF. CDR3 sequence (DNA): TGTGCCAGCAGTGAAGGACAAGACAGGGGAACGCGGTACTTC. J is TRBJ2-7 and V is TRBV2, with 8 positions matching TRBD1. Germline V gene data show CDR1 as SNHLY and CDR2 as FYNNEI. This CDR3 contains 14 residues. With 1 base clipped from V and 12 bases from J, the junction kept 11 bases outside the gene matches. The full variable domain, rest sourced from reference TRBV2 and TRBJ2-7, is EPEVTQTPSHQVTQMGQEVILRCVPISNHLYFYWYRQILGQKVEFLVSFYNNEISEKSEIFDDQFSVERPDGSNFTLKIRSTKLEDSAMYFCASSEGQDRGTRYFGPGTRLTVT.

The chain carries TRBV19 and TRBJ2-7; D assignment may be TRBD1 or TRBD2 (8 bases each). Per the germline V gene, CDR1 is LNHDA and CDR2 is SQIVND (reference sequence). Trimming pared 1 base from V and 3 bases from J, leaving 13 bases between. The CDR3 loop spans 15 amino acids. Written as DNA, the CDR3 is TGTGCCAGTAGTATAGCGGGGGGGACAGGCTACGAGCAGTACTTC. Translation gives CASSIAGGTGYEQYF.

The V call is TRBV9, the J call TRBJ1-6; 10 positions match TRBD1. J was trimmed by 14 bases and V by 4 bases; bases with no gene match: 15. The germline gives CDR1 SGDLS, CDR2 YYNGEE. There are 16 residues in the CDR3. The CDR3 loop reads CASSSHRGTGVFSLHF. The CDR3 nucleotides read TGTGCCAGCAGCTCCCACAGGGGGACAGGGGTTTTCTCCCTCCACTTT.

J is TRBJ2-1 and V is TRBV19; 7 nucleotides align to TRBD1. V gave up 7 bases and J gave up 9 bases; unmatched junction bases: 15. The CDR3 consists of 15 residues. The germline V gene encodes CDR1 LNHDA and CDR2 SQIVND (reference sequence). The CDR3 loop reads CASTSDRDRYGEQFF. The CDR3 DNA sequence: TGTGCCAGTACGTCCGACAGGGATAGGTACGGTGAGCAGTTCTTC. Combining the CDR3 with reference TRBV19 and TRBJ2-1 gives the whole variable domain DGGITQSPKYLFRKEGQNVTLSCEQNLNHDAMYWYRQDPGQGLRLIYYSQIVNDFQKGDIAEGYSVSREKKESFPLTVTSAQKNPTAFYLCASTSDRDRYGEQFFGPGTRLTVL.

The chain couples TRBV3-1 (or the pseudogene TRBV3-2) to TRBJ1-1, with 8 bases matching TRBD1. CDR1 is LGHDT, CDR2 YNNKEL, per germline (reference sequence). J gave up 10 bases and V 0 bases, and 4 bases lay outside the gene matches. The CDR3 has 13 amino acids. CDR3 sequence (DNA): TGTGCCAGCAGCCAAGAACCCGGGACAGGAGCTTTCTTT. Translation: CASSQEPGTGAFF.

V gene TRBV9 combines with J gene TRBJ2-3, with D perhaps TRBD2 (6 bases). CDR1 is SGDLS and CDR2 is YYNGEE in the germline V gene. The V and J ends lost 2 bases and 0 bases respectively, with 10 bases between them. The CDR3 has 15 amino acids. CDR3 nucleotides: TGTGCCAGCAGCGTTAGTGGGACTAGCACAGATACGCAGTATTTT. This gives the protein CASSVSGTSTDTQYF.